This is a list of T cell receptor beta chains from one sample in a study of blood T cell repertoires in COVID-19. Using immunoSEQ multiplex PCR, the repertoire was profiled, and TCRdb retains in-frame clones only, with some absent. The sample lists about 170,000 clones; around 72% were seen once. The sequencing input was peripheral blood. The receptors come from a woman of 80 years or more with acute or convalescent COVID-19. Both conserved end residues are part of each CDR3. Fields, in order: J gene, V gene, D gene, clone size, CDR3 DNA, CDR3 protein. D genes are given only for firm matches. Size is stated for part of the rows, as once, few or many counts, or as a class when the clone is expanded.

J gene: TRBJ1-6
V gene: TRBV7-8
D gene: NA
clone size: NA
CDR3 DNA: TGTGCCAGCAGCTTGAACTTCGGTCAGGGTGGTAATTCACCCCTCCACTTT
CDR3 protein: CASSLNFGQGGNSPLHF

J gene: TRBJ2-2
V gene: TRBV28
D gene: TRBD2
clone size: many
CDR3 DNA: TGTGCCAGCAGTTGGACTAGTCTCGGCGGGGAGCTGTTTTTT
CDR3 protein: CASSWTSLGGELFF

J gene: TRBJ2-7
V gene: TRBV5-1
D gene: NA
clone size: once
CDR3 DNA: TGCGCCAGCAGCTCGACAGCCTACGAGCAGTACTTC
CDR3 protein: CASSSTAYEQYF

J gene: TRBJ1-2
V gene: TRBV29-1
D gene: NA
clone size: NA
CDR3 DNA: TGCAGCGTTGAAGATCTCGTGTCGGGTTATGGCTACACCTTC
CDR3 protein: CSVEDLVSGYGYTF

J gene: TRBJ2-1
V gene: TRBV24-1
D gene: TRBD1
clone size: few
CDR3 DNA: TGTGCCACCAGTGACCCCTCGGACAGGGTGAATGAGCAGTTCTTC
CDR3 protein: CATSDPSDRVNEQFF

J gene: TRBJ1-2
V gene: TRBV6-6
D gene: TRBD1
clone size: NA
CDR3 DNA: TGTGCCAGCAGCCCACTAGGGGGCGCGAGCGGCTACACCTTC
CDR3 protein: CASSPLGGASGYTF

J gene: TRBJ1-1
V gene: TRBV5-1
D gene: NA
clone size: NA
CDR3 DNA: TGCGCCAGCAGCCCGGAGGGTCGGAACACTGAAGCTTTCTTT
CDR3 protein: CASSPEGRNTEAFF

J gene: TRBJ1-4
V gene: TRBV18
D gene: NA
clone size: NA
CDR3 DNA: TGTGCCAGCTCTCGCGGAGGGGTGACGGAAAAACTGTTTTTT
CDR3 protein: CASSRGGVTEKLFF

J gene: TRBJ1-1
V gene: TRBV5-1
D gene: TRBD1
clone size: few
CDR3 DNA: TGCGCCAGCAGATTGCTCCCCGGGACAGTGAACACTGAAGCTTTCTTT
CDR3 protein: CASRLLPGTVNTEAFF

J gene: TRBJ2-3
V gene: TRBV27
D gene: NA
clone size: few
CDR3 DNA: TGTGCCACCCCTTCGGGGGATACGCAGTATTTT
CDR3 protein: CATPSGDTQYF

J gene: TRBJ1-1
V gene: TRBV10-3
D gene: NA
clone size: NA
CDR3 DNA: TGTGCCACGGCGTCGGGGGACACTGAAGCTTTCTTT
CDR3 protein: CATASGDTEAFF

J gene: TRBJ2-7
V gene: TRBV6-4
D gene: NA
clone size: few
CDR3 DNA: TGTGCCAGCAGGGTTCAGGAAAGCTACGAGCAGTACTTC
CDR3 protein: CASRVQESYEQYF

J gene: TRBJ1-4
V gene: TRBV28
D gene: NA
clone size: NA
CDR3 DNA: TGTGCCAGCAGTTCCGCCGGGGAGGCTAATGAAAAACTGTTTTTT
CDR3 protein: CASSSAGEANEKLFF

J gene: TRBJ2-1
V gene: TRBV19
D gene: NA
clone size: NA
CDR3 DNA: TGTGCCAGTAGTATAATCCAACTCCCAGGCTCCTACAATGAGCAGTTCTTC
CDR3 protein: CASSIIQLPGSYNEQFF

J gene: TRBJ2-7
V gene: TRBV3-1/TRBV3-2
D gene: TRBD2
clone size: NA
CDR3 DNA: TGTGCCAGCAGCCACCGTGGCGGGGGGAGCTCCTACGAGCAGTACTTC
CDR3 protein: CASSHRGGGSSYEQYF

J gene: TRBJ1-5
V gene: TRBV28
D gene: NA
clone size: NA
CDR3 DNA: TGTGCCAGCAGTGAGACAGCTTATAGCAATCAGCCCCAGCATTTT
CDR3 protein: CASSETAYSNQPQHF

J gene: TRBJ1-2
V gene: TRBV27
D gene: TRBD1
clone size: NA
CDR3 DNA: TGTGCCAGCAGTCGACAGGGGGCTTATGGCTACACCTTC
CDR3 protein: CASSRQGAYGYTF

J gene: TRBJ2-6
V gene: TRBV5-1
D gene: NA
clone size: NA
CDR3 DNA: TGCGCCAGCAGCTCTGGACAGCCTGGGGCCAACGTCCTGACTTTC
CDR3 protein: CASSSGQPGANVLTF